The clone carrying this TCR beta chain has just a few counts. Its antigen remains unidentified. Profiling relied on immunoSEQ multiplex PCR, and the TCRdb table lists in-frame clones only, not all of them. The sample contains roughly 180,000 clones, about 86% of which appear only once. The data are from a study of T cell responses to AZD1222 COVID-19 vaccine. Study-level information: Combined were second doses at about 4 or about 12 weeks. Whole-study results and caveats: The study found Spike-specific TCR breadth and depth rose after two AZD1222 doses. Among those given AZD1222, only five to seven were seropositive at baseline. Variant regions that are unmutated are reportedly the target of nearly half of spike-specific TCRs.

Germline V CDR1 and CDR2: SGHAT, FQNNGV. The CDR3 length is 14 residues. Deletions cut 1 base from V and 8 bases from J, with 12 bases between. This chain joins TRBV11-2 and TRBJ2-4, with unresolved D. This clonotype originated in an adult in good health. The sample was peripheral blood, taken on day 0 of AZD1222 vaccination. DNA for the CDR3: TGTGCCAGCAGCTTAGGAGTGGGGTTTGACATTCAGTACTTC. As protein: CASSLGVGFDIQYF.